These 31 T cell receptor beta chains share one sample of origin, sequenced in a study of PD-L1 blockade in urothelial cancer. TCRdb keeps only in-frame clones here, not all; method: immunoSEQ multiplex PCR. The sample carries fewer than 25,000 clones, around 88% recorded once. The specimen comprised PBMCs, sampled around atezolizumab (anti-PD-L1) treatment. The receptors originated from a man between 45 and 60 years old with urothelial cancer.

CDR3 DNA sequence: TGTGCCAGCAGTTCAATCGCCGAGGCTAGCGGGAGACAAACCTACGAGCAGTACTTC. Translating it yields CASSSIAEASGRQTYEQYF. The rearrangement links TRBV7-2 to TRBJ2-7; 10 bases align to TRBD2. Losses at the gene ends were 6 bases for V and 2 bases for J; bases not matched to a gene: 19. The germline V gene has CDR1 SGHTA and CDR2 FQGNSA. This CDR3 contains 19 residues.

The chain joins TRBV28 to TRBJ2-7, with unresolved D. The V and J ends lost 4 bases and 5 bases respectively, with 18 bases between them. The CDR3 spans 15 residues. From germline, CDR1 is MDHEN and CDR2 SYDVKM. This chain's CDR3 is CASSSPGSGFDEQYF. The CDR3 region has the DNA TGTGCCAGCAGTTCCCCCGGGTCCGGGTTCGACGAGCAGTACTTC.

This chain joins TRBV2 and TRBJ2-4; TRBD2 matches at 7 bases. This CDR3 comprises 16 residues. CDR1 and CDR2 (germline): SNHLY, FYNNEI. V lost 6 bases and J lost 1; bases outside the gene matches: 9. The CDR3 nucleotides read TGTGCCAGCAGAACCCCGGGGGGTTGGGCCAAAAACATTCAGTACTTC. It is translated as CASRTPGGWAKNIQYF. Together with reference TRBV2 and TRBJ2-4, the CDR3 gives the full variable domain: EPEVTQTPSHQVTQMGQEVILRCVPISNHLYFYWYRQILGQKVEFLVSFYNNEISEKSEIFDDQFSVERPDGSNFTLKIRSTKLEDSAMYFCASRTPGGWAKNIQYFGAGTRLSVL.

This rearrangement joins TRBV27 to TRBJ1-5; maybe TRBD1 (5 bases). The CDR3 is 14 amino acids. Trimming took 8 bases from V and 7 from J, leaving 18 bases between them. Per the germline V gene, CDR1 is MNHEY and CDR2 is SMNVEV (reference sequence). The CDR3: CASWRPGQGQPQHF. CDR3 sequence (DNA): TGTGCCAGCTGGCGACCAGGGCAAGGGCAGCCCCAGCATTTT.

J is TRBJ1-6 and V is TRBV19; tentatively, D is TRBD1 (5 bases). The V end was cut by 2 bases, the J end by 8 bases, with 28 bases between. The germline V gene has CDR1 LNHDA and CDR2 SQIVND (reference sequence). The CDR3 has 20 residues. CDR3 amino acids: CASSIPIPSDSGGTDSPLHF. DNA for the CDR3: TGTGCCAGTAGTATACCCATTCCTTCGGACTCGGGAGGGACGGATTCACCCCTCCACTTT.

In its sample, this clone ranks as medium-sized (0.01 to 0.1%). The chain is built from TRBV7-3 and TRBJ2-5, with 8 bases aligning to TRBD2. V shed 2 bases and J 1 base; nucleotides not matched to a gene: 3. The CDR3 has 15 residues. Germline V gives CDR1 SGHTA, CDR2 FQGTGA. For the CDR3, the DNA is TGTGCCAGCAGCTTAGGCGGGGGGCCCCAAGAGACCCAGTACTTC. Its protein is CASSLGGGPQETQYF. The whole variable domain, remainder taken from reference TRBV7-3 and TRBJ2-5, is GAGVSQTPSNKVTEKGKYVELRCDPISGHTALYWYRQSLGQGPEFLIYFQGTGAADDSGLPNDRFFAVRPEGSVSTLKIQRTERGDSAVYLCASSLGGGPQETQYFGPGTRLLVL.

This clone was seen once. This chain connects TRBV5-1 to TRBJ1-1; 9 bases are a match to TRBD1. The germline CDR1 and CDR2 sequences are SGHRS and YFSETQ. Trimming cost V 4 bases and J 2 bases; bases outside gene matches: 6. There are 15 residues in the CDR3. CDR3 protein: CASSPRQGDNTEAFF. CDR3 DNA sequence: TGCGCCAGCAGCCCAAGACAGGGGGACAACACTGAAGCTTTCTTT.

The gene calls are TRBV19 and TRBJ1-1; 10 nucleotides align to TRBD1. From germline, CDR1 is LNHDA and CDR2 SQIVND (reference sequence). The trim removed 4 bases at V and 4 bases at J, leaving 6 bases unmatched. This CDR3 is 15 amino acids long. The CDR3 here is CASSRQGAQGTEAFF. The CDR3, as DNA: TGTGCCAGTAGTAGACAGGGGGCGCAGGGCACTGAAGCTTTCTTT.

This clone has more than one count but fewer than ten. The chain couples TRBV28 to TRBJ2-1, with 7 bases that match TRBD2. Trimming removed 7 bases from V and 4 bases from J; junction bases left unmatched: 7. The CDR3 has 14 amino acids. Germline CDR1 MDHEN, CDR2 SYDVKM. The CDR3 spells CASITSAYYNEQFF. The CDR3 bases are TGTGCCAGCATTACTAGCGCTTATTACAATGAGCAGTTCTTC. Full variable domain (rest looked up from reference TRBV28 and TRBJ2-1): DVKVTQSSRYLVKRTGEKVFLECVQDMDHENMFWYRQDPGLGLRLIYFSYDVKMKEKGDIPEGYSVSREKKERFSLILESASTNQTSMYLCASITSAYYNEQFFGPGTRLTVL.

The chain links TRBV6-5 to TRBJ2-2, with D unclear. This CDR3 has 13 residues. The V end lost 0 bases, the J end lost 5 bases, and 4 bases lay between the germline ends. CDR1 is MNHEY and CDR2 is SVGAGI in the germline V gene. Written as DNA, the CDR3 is TGTGCCAGCAGTTACTCGCGTACCGGGGAGCTGTTTTTT. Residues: CASSYSRTGELFF.

Here the CDR3 DNA reads TGTGCCAGCAGTCCGGGACTAGCGGGGCCCTCTGGGGCCAACGTCCTGACTTTC. Translation gives CASSPGLAGPSGANVLTF. The chain is built from TRBV6-4 and TRBJ2-6; TRBD2 matches 13 bases. V lost 5 bases and J lost 0; bases outside the gene matches: 4. The CDR3 runs 18 residues. Germline V CDR1 and CDR2: MRHNA, SNTAGT.

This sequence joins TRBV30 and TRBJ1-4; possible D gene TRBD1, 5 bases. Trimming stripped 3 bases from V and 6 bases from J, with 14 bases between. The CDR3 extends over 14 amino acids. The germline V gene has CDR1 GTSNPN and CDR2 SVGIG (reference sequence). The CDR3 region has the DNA TGTGCCTGGAGGGACACTGGGTGGGATGAAAAACTGTTTTTT. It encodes CAWRDTGWDEKLFF.

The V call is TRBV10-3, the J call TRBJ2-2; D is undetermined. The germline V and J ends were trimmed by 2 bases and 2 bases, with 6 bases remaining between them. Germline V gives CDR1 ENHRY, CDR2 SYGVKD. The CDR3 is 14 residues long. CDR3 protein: CAISEAINTGELFF. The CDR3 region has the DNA TGTGCCATCAGTGAGGCGATTAACACCGGGGAGCTGTTTTTT.

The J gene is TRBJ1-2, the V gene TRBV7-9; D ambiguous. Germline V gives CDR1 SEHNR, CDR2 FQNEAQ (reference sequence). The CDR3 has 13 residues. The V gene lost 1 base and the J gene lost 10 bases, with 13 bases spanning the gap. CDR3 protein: CASSLVHWEDYTF. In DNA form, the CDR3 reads TGTGCCAGCAGCTTAGTCCATTGGGAGGACTACACCTTC.

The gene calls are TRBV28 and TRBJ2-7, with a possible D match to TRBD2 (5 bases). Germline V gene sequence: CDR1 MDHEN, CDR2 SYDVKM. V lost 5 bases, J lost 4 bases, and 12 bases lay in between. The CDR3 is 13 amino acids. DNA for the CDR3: TGTGCCAGCAGTCGTCCTAGCAGTTACGAGCAGTACTTC. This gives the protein CASSRPSSYEQYF.

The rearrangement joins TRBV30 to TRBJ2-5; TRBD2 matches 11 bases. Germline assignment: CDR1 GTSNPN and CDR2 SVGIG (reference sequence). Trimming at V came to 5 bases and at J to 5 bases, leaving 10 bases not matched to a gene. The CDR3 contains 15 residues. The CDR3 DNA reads TGTGCCTGGGGCATTAGCGGGGGGGCCTTGGAGACCCAGTACTTC. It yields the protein CAWGISGGALETQYF. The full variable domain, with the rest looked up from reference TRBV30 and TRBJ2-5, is SQTIHQWPATLVQPVGSPLSLECTVEGTSNPNLYWYRQAAGRGLQLLFYSVGIGQISSEVPQNLSASRPQDRQFILSSKKLLLSDSGFYLCAWGISGGALETQYFGPGTRLLVL.

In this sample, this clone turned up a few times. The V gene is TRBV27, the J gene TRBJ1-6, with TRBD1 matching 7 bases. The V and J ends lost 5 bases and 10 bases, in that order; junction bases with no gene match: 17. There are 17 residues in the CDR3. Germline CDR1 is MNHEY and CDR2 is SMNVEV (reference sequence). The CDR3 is CASSPTPLTGYRSPLHF. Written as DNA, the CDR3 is TGTGCCAGCAGTCCCACCCCCTTGACAGGGTATCGGTCACCCCTCCACTTT.

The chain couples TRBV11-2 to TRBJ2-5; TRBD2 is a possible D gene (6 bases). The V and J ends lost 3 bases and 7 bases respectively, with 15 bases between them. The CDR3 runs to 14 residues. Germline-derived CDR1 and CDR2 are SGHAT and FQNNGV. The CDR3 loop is CASSLEGRAVTQYF. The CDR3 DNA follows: TGTGCCAGCAGCTTGGAGGGCAGGGCGGTGACCCAGTACTTC.

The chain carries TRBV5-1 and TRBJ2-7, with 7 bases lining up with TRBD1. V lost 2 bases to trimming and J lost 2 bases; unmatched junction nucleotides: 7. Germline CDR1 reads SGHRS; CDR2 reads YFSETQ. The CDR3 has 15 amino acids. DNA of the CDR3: TGCGCCAGCAGCTTTACAGGGGACAAGGCCTACGAGCAGTACTTC. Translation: CASSFTGDKAYEQYF.

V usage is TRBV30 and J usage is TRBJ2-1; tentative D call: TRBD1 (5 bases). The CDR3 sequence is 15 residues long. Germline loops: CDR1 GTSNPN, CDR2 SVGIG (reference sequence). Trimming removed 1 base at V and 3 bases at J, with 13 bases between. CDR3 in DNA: TGTGCCTGGAGTGGTTCACAGGCTATCTACAATGAGCAGTTCTTC. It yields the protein CAWSGSQAIYNEQFF.

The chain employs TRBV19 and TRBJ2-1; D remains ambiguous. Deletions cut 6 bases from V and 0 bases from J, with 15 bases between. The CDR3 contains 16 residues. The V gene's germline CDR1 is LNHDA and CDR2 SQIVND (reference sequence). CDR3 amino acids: CASRAQVPSSYNEQFF. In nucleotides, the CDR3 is TGTGCCAGTAGAGCCCAAGTGCCAAGCTCCTACAATGAGCAGTTCTTC.

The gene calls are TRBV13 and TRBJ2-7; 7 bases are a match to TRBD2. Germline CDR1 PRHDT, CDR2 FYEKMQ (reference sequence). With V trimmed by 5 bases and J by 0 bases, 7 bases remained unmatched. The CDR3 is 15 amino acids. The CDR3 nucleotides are TGTGCCAGCAGCGCCCTGGGGGGGATCTCCTACGAGCAGTACTTC. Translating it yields CASSALGGISYEQYF.

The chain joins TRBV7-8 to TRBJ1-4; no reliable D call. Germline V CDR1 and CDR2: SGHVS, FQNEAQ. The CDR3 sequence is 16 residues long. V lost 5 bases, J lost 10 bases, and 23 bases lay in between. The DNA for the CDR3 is TGTGCCAGCAGCCCACCCCGGGTCGGCGCCCTTGCAAAACTGTTTTTT. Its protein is CASSPPRVGALAKLFF. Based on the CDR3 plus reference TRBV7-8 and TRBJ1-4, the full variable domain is GAGVSQSPRYKVAKRGQDVALRCDPISGHVSLFWYQQALGQGPEFLTYFQNEAQLDKSGLPSDRFFAERPEGSVSTLKIQRTQQEDSAVYLCASSPPRVGALAKLFFGSGTQLSVL.

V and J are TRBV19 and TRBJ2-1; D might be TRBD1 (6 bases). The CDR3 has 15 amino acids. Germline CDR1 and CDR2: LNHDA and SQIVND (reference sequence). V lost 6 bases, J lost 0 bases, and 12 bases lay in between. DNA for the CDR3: TGTGCCAGTAGGGTAGACAGGAGCTCCTACAATGAGCAGTTCTTC. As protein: CASRVDRSSYNEQFF.

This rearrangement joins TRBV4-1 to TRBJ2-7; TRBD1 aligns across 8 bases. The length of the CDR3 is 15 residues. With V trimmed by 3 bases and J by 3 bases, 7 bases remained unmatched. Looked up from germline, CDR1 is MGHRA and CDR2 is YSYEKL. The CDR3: CASSHPGQEYYEQYF. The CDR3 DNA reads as TGCGCCAGCAGCCATCCGGGACAGGAGTACTACGAGCAGTACTTC.

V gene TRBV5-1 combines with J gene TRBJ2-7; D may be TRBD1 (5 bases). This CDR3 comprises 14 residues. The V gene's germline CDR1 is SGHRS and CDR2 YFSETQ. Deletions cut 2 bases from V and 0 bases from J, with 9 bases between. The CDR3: CASSFNQGSYEQYF. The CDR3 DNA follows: TGCGCCAGCAGCTTCAACCAGGGCTCCTACGAGCAGTACTTC.

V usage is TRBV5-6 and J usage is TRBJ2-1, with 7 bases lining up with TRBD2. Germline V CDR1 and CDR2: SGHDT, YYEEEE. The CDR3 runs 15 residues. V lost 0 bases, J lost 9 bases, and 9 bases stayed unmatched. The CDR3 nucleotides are TGTGCCAGCAGCTTGGACGGCGGGAGAAGCAGTGAGCAGTTCTTC. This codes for CASSLDGGRSSEQFF. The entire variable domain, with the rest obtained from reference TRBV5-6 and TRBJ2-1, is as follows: DAGVTQSPTHLIKTRGQQVTLRCSPKSGHDTVSWYQQALGQGPQFIFQYYEEEERQRGNFPDRFSGHQFPNYSSELNVNALLLGDSALYLCASSLDGGRSSEQFFGPGTRLTVL.

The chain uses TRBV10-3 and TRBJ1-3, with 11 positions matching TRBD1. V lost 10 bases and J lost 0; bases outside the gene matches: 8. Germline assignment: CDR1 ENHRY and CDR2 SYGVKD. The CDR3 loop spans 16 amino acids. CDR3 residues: CATGGGTGGSGNTIYF. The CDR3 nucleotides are TGTGCCACCGGCGGCGGGACAGGGGGCTCTGGAAACACCATATATTTT.

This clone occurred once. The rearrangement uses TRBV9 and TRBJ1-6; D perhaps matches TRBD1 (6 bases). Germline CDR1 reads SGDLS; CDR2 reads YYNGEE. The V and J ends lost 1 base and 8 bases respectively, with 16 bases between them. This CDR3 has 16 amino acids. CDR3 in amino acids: CASSVQGQGGDSPLHF. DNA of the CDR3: TGTGCCAGCAGCGTACAGGGGCAGGGCGGTGATTCACCCCTCCACTTT.

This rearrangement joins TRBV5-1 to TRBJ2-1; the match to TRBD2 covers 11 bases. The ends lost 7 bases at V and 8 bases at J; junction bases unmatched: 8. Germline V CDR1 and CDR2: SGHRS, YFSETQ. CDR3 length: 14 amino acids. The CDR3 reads CASGIAGGRDEQFF. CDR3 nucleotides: TGCGCCAGCGGTATAGCGGGGGGGCGGGATGAGCAGTTCTTC.

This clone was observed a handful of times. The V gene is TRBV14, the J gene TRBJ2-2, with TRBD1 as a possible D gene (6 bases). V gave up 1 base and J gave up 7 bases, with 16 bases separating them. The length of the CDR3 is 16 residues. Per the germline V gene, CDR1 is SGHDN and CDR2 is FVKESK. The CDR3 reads CASSQVRQAPRGELFF. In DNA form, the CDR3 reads TGTGCCAGCAGCCAAGTCCGACAGGCTCCTCGCGGGGAGCTGTTTTTT.